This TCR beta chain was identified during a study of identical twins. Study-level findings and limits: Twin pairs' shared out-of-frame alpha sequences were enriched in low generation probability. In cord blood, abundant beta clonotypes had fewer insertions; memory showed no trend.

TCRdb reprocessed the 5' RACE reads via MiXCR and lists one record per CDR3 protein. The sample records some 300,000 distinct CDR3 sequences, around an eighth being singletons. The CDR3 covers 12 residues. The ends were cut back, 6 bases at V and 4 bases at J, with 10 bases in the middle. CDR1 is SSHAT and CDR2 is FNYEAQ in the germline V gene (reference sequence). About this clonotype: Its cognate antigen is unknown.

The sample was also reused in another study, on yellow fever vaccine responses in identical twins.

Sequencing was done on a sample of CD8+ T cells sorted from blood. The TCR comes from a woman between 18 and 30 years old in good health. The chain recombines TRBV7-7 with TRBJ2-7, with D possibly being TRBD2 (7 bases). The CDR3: CASRGGGYEQYV. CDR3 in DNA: TGTGCCAGCAGAGGGGGGGGGTACGAGCAGTACGTC.